What follows is one TCR beta chain and its context. The antigen is unknown. V was trimmed by 3 bases and J by 4 bases, leaving 9 bases between them. From germline, CDR1 is MNHEY and CDR2 SMNVEV (reference sequence). The length of the CDR3 is 13 residues. The sample comes from a study of T-cell reconstitution after alpha-beta-depleted transplantation in children. Preparing the TCRbeta library involved the use of unique molecular identifiers. Each CDR3 protein gets one entry after TCRdb re-called the PCR reads with MiXCR. The table shows a few hundred thousand distinct CDR3 sequences, with about 24% occurring only once. Overall study results and limits: Certain patients had high TCRbeta diversity at day 60, and it came from recipient T cells and thymic progenitors that survived. Alpha-beta T cells present about two months after transplant were reported to originate from several hundred expanded graft clones. By one year post-transplant, T-cell counts and diversity largely arose from T cells that were newly produced.

The chain uses TRBV27 and TRBJ1-1; D ambiguous. The input for sequencing was PBMCs, mostly from graft donor cells, taken 360 days after TCRalphabeta/CD19-depleted stem cell transplant. This sequence was found in a female patient between 2 and 15 years old who had a stem cell transplant for congenital amegakaryocytic thrombocytopenia, so the T cells may come from the graft donor. CDR3 sequence (DNA): TGTGCCAGCAGTTTCGATTTTGGCACTGAAGCTTTCTTT. The encoded protein is CASSFDFGTEAFF.